This is a list of T cell receptor beta chains from one sample in a study of blood T cell repertoires in COVID-19. The table came from immunoSEQ multiplex PCR; TCRdb's copy has only in-frame clones and leaves some out. The sample shows some 460,000 clones, 75% to 90% of them seen only once. The sequenced material came from PBMCs or T cells enriched from blood (not recorded which). The receptors were sampled from a woman between 18 and 29 years old who had recovered from COVID-19. Each CDR3 is given with its conserved first and last residue. D genes are given only for firm matches. Rows give clone size only sometimes, using once, few, many, or a class for an expanded clone.

>TRBJ2-2|.|TRBD1|TRBV18
CASSVGQANTGELFF
TGTGCCAGCTCCGTGGGACAGGCGAACACCGGGGAGCTGTTTTTT
>TRBJ1-6|few|.|TRBV9
CASSVEGHPNSPLHF
TGTGCCAGCAGCGTAGAGGGACACCCAAATTCACCCCTCCACTTT
>TRBJ2-7|.|.|TRBV4-1
CASSQDTVEYPLYF
TGCGCCAGCAGCCAAGATACGGTAGAGTATCCTTTGTACTTC
>TRBJ1-3|.|TRBD1|TRBV5-1
CASSVTGAAGNTIYF
TGCGCCAGCAGCGTTACAGGGGCCGCTGGAAACACCATATATTTT
>TRBJ1-2|.|.|TRBV7-2
CASTAIPRVGYTF
TGTGCCAGCACCGCTATACCCAGGGTCGGCTACACCTTC
>TRBJ2-5|.|.|TRBV5-4
CASSLEATETQYF
TGTGCCAGCAGCTTGGAAGCGACAGAGACCCAGTACTTC
>TRBJ2-5|.|.|TRBV28
CASSRDNQETQYF
TGTGCCAGCAGTCGGGACAACCAAGAGACCCAGTACTTC
>TRBJ1-6|.|.|TRBV9
CASAEGIYSPLHF
TGTGCCAGCGCGGAGGGGATCTATTCACCCCTCCACTTT
>TRBJ2-7|.|.|TRBV30
CAWTTSYEQYF
TGTGCCTGGACGACTAGCTACGAGCAGTACTTC
>TRBJ2-1|.|TRBD2|TRBV4-1
CASSQVGGGANEQFF
TGCGCCAGCAGCCAAGTAGGCGGGGGGGCGAATGAGCAGTTCTTC
>TRBJ1-2|.|.|TRBV30
CAWSVVPGLVGGYTF
TGTGCCTGGAGTGTGGTGCCGGGATTGGTAGGTGGCTACACCTTC
>TRBJ1-1|.|TRBD1|TRBV28
CASSPGDRDFEAFF
TGTGCCAGCAGCCCGGGGGACAGGGACTTTGAAGCTTTCTTT
>TRBJ1-1|.|.|TRBV2
CASEAGPMNTEAFF
TGTGCCAGCGAGGCAGGGCCCATGAACACTGAAGCTTTCTTT
>TRBJ1-5|.|.|TRBV27
CASSQGNQPQHF
TGTGCCAGCAGCCAGGGCAATCAGCCCCAGCATTTT
>TRBJ1-4|.|TRBD1|TRBV2
CASRNRGLEKLFF
TGTGCCAGCAGGAACAGGGGGCTTGAAAAACTGTTTTTT
>TRBJ1-2|few|TRBD1|TRBV9
CASSAVGQHYGYTF
TGTGCCAGCAGCGCAGTGGGACAGCACTATGGCTACACCTTC
>TRBJ1-2|.|.|TRBV4-1
CASSHLWDKRSNYGYTF
TGCGCCAGCAGCCACCTGTGGGACAAGAGATCTAACTATGGCTACACCTTC
>TRBJ2-1|.|.|TRBV24-1
CATSDLTRSGNEQFF
TGTGCCACCAGTGATTTGACCCGGTCGGGGAATGAGCAGTTCTTC
>TRBJ2-1|.|.|TRBV10-1
CASSKTGDPFGEQFF
TGCGCCAGCAGTAAGACAGGAGACCCTTTCGGTGAGCAGTTCTTC
>TRBJ2-5|.|TRBD2|TRBV19
CASSIWRGGSETQYF
TGTGCCAGTAGTATCTGGCGGGGGGGATCAGAGACCCAGTACTTC
>TRBJ2-1|.|.|TRBV5-6
CANPQISGPNYNEQFF
TGTGCCAACCCACAGATTTCTGGCCCCAACTACAATGAGCAGTTCTTC
>TRBJ1-1|.|TRBD1|TRBV3-1/TRBV3-2
CASSLYGQGFTEAFF
TGTGCCAGCAGCCTCTATGGACAGGGTTTCACTGAAGCTTTCTTT